Following are 20 T cell receptor beta chains from one sample sequenced in a study of cytotoxic CD8 clonotypes in ibrutinib-treated CLL. TCRdb's copy holds only in-frame clones and misses some; the assay was immunoSEQ multiplex PCR. Of roughly 160,000 clones in the sample, roughly 80% are singletons; the top ten hold 2% to 2.5%. The starting material was PBMCs, obtained after 12 months of ibrutinib treatment. The receptor source for this set is a human donor with chronic lymphocytic leukemia.

This chain joins TRBV2 and TRBJ1-1; D uncertain. CDR1 and CDR2 from the germline V gene are SNHLY and FYNNEI. The CDR3 totals 14 residues. The V end was cut by 5 bases, the J end by 2 bases, with 12 bases between. Written as DNA, the CDR3 is TGTGCCAGCAGTCTAAGGGAGGGCAACACTGAAGCTTTCTTT. Residues: CASSLREGNTEAFF.

This chain joins TRBV5-1 and TRBJ1-2; 7 positions match TRBD1. The CDR3 is 13 amino acids. Germline CDR1 and CDR2: SGHRS and YFSETQ. V shed 3 bases and J 9 bases; nucleotides not matched to a gene: 8. CDR3: CASSSDRKERYTF. DNA for the CDR3: TGCGCCAGCAGCTCGGACAGGAAAGAGCGCTACACCTTC.

The chain joins TRBV18 to TRBJ2-4; the D is unclear. There are 15 residues in the CDR3. Germline V CDR1 and CDR2: KGHSH, LQKENI. Trimming shortened V by 3 bases and J by 6 bases, and 15 bases separated the two germline ends. The CDR3 loop reads CASSPRAGRANIQYF. DNA for the CDR3: TGTGCCAGCTCACCTCGGGCCGGCCGCGCAAACATTCAGTACTTC.

This chain uses TRBV19 with TRBJ2-7; TRBD1 or TRBD2 may be the D gene (5 bases each). Germline CDR1 and CDR2: LNHDA and SQIVND (reference sequence). The ends were cut back, 4 bases at V and 4 bases at J, with 14 bases in the middle. This CDR3 has 14 residues. The CDR3 reads CASSSNWGGYEQYF. The CDR3 coding sequence is TGTGCCAGTAGTAGCAACTGGGGCGGGTACGAGCAGTACTTC.

The chain is built from TRBV27 and TRBJ1-2; perhaps TRBD1 as D (6 bases). Germline CDR1 and CDR2: MNHEY and SMNVEV (reference sequence). V shed 7 bases and J shed 5 bases, with 17 bases lying between them. There are 14 residues in the CDR3. Here the CDR3 DNA reads TGTGCCAGCACCTCCTTGGGGGGCGGGTATGGCTACACCTTC. As protein: CASTSLGGGYGYTF.

This clone was counted once. The chain recombines TRBV27 with TRBJ2-7, with 10 positions matching TRBD2. Germline values: CDR1 MNHEY, CDR2 SMNVEV (reference sequence). The ends lost 3 bases at V and 5 bases at J; junction bases unmatched: 13. There are 17 residues in the CDR3. In DNA form, the CDR3 reads TGTGCCAGCAGTTTTGCTCCATGGGCTAGCGGGAGCCACGAGCAGTACTTC. It yields the protein CASSFAPWASGSHEQYF.

This chain uses TRBV7-6 with TRBJ1-5; D gene ambiguous. Trimming took 1 base from V and 5 from J, leaving 6 bases between them. CDR1 is SGHVS, CDR2 FNYEAQ, per germline. The CDR3 is 13 amino acids. The CDR3 reads CASSLEPYQPQHF. For the CDR3, the DNA is TGTGCCAGCAGCTTAGAGCCCTATCAGCCCCAGCATTTT.

The chain is built from TRBV2 and TRBJ1-1, with unresolved D. The CDR3 has 11 amino acids. The germline gives CDR1 SNHLY, CDR2 FYNNEI. Trimming shortened V by 6 bases and J by 1 base, and 3 bases separated the two germline ends. In DNA form, the CDR3 reads TGTGCCAGCAGCCAGAACACTGAAGCTTTCTTT. This encodes CASSQNTEAFF. Drawing the rest from reference TRBV2 and TRBJ1-1, the complete variable domain is EPEVTQTPSHQVTQMGQEVILRCVPISNHLYFYWYRQILGQKVEFLVSFYNNEISEKSEIFDDQFSVERPDGSNFTLKIRSTKLEDSAMYFCASSQNTEAFFGQGTRLTVV.

This rearrangement joins TRBV5-1 to TRBJ1-2; D unresolved. CDR1 SGHRS and CDR2 YFSETQ come from the germline V gene. The CDR3 spans 14 residues. The ends were cut back, 0 bases at V and 7 bases at J, with 13 bases in the middle. The DNA for the CDR3 is TGCGCCAGCAGCTTGGCTCAAATTGGCTCTGGCTACACCTTC. Its protein is CASSLAQIGSGYTF.

This chain connects TRBV19 to TRBJ2-2, with no clear D. V lost 4 bases to trimming and J lost 5 bases, with 20 bases between them. CDR3 length equals 17 residues. CDR1 and CDR2 (germline): LNHDA, SQIVND (reference sequence). This chain's CDR3 is CASSSRIGQILTGELFF. The CDR3 coding sequence is TGTGCCAGTAGTAGCCGTATTGGTCAGATTCTTACCGGGGAGCTGTTTTTT.

The chain joins TRBV10-3 to TRBJ2-7; the match to TRBD1 covers 12 bases. This CDR3 is 13 amino acids long. The V gene's germline CDR1 is ENHRY and CDR2 SYGVKD. V trimming: 9 bases; J trimming: 5 bases; junction bases outside the gene matches: 5. This CDR3 reads CAIPGTGGDEQYF. CDR3 DNA: TGTGCCATTCCCGGGACAGGGGGCGACGAGCAGTACTTC.

In this sample, this clone turned up once. The chain recombines TRBV10-3 with TRBJ2-3; 9 bases are a match to TRBD2. Germline V gene lookup returns CDR1 ENHRY and CDR2 SYGVKD. The CDR3 has 14 residues. The V gene end was trimmed by 6 bases and the J gene end by 6 bases; junction bases not matched to a gene: 7. CDR3 amino acids: CAISYSGRGDTQYF. The CDR3 nucleotides are TGTGCCATCAGCTATAGCGGGAGAGGGGATACGCAGTATTTT.

The V call is TRBV7-8, the J call TRBJ1-1; no clear D gene. This CDR3 comprises 15 residues. The V end lost 1 base, the J end lost 3 bases, and 12 bases lay between the germline ends. Germline V gene lookup returns CDR1 SGHVS and CDR2 FQNEAQ. The CDR3 DNA is TGTGCCAGCAGCTTAGGGGTAGGGTGGGACACTGAAGCTTTCTTT. Its translation is CASSLGVGWDTEAFF.

The chain employs TRBV28 and TRBJ1-2; D gene uncertain. The CDR3 consists of 14 residues. Trimming stripped 3 bases from V and 4 bases from J, with 12 bases between. Germline-derived CDR1 and CDR2 are MDHEN and SYDVKM. The CDR3 nucleotides read TGTGCCAGCAGTTTCTCCGGTCGGGCCTATGGCTACACCTTC. Translated: CASSFSGRAYGYTF.

This clone was recorded only once. The chain is built from TRBV7-2 and TRBJ1-2; 8 bases fit TRBD1. Germline trimming cut 1 base from V and 6 bases from J; bases unmatched to any gene: 4. The CDR3 runs 14 residues. Germline CDR1 reads SGHTA; CDR2 reads FQGNSA. CDR3 sequence: CASSLEGQGHGYTF. DNA for the CDR3: TGTGCCAGCAGCTTAGAAGGACAGGGCCATGGCTACACCTTC.

The gene calls are TRBV6-5 and TRBJ2-3, with 10 bases fitting TRBD2. The germline V gene encodes CDR1 MNHEY and CDR2 SVGAGI. The CDR3 has 16 amino acids. The V and J ends lost 0 bases and 3 bases, in that order; junction bases with no gene match: 3. CDR3 loop: CASSYSASGGTDTQYF. The CDR3 nucleotides are TGTGCCAGCAGTTACTCGGCTAGCGGGGGTACAGATACGCAGTATTTT.

The chain is built from TRBV5-1 and TRBJ2-2, with D tentatively TRBD1 or TRBD2 (5 bases each). The CDR3 totals 14 residues. From germline, CDR1 is SGHRS and CDR2 YFSETQ. Trimming removed 7 bases from V and 1 base from J, with 11 bases in between. The CDR3 sequence: CASEGLGNTGELFF. As DNA, the CDR3 is TGCGCCAGCGAGGGGCTCGGGAACACCGGGGAGCTGTTTTTT.

This clone was recorded only once. J is TRBJ2-2 and V is TRBV9; 8 positions match TRBD2. The CDR3 consists of 18 residues. Germline lookup yields CDR1 SGDLS and CDR2 YYNGEE. The V and J ends lost 0 bases and 3 bases, in that order; junction bases with no gene match: 10. CDR3 sequence (DNA): TGTGCCAGCAGCGTAGTAATCGTGGGACTAGACCACACCGGGGAGCTGTTTTTT. This encodes CASSVVIVGLDHTGELFF.

This sequence joins TRBV4-3 and TRBJ2-7; TRBD1 matches at 9 bases. This CDR3 has 15 residues. Trimming removed 4 bases from V and 2 bases from J; junction bases left unmatched: 6. CDR1 and CDR2 (germline): LGHNA, YSLEER. CDR3 region: CASSRGGQGTYEQYF. CDR3 nucleotide sequence: TGCGCCAGCAGCCGAGGGGGACAGGGTACCTACGAGCAGTACTTC.

This clone was observed a few times. The chain is built from TRBV28 and TRBJ2-1, with D tentatively TRBD1 (5 bases). Per germline, CDR1 MDHEN and CDR2 SYDVKM. The CDR3 is 15 amino acids. V was clipped by 6 bases and J by 8 bases, with 20 bases between them. CDR3 nucleotides: TGTGCCAGCAGGATGACGGCAGGGTCCTCCGATGAGCAGTTCTTC. Translating gives CASRMTAGSSDEQFF.